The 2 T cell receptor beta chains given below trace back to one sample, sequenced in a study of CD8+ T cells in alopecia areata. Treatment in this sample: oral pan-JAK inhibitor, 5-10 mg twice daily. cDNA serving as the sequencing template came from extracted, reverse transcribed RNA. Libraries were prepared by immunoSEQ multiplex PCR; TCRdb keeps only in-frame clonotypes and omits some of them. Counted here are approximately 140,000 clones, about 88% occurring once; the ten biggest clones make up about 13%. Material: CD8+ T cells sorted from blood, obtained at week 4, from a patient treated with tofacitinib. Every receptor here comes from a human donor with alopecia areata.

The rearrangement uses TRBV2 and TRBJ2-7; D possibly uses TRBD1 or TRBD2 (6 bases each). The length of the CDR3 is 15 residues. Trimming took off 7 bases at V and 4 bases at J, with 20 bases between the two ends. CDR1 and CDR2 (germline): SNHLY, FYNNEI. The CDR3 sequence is CASKEGVTGVYEQYF. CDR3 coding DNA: TGTGCCAGCAAAGAGGGGGTCACGGGAGTGTACGAGCAGTACTTC.

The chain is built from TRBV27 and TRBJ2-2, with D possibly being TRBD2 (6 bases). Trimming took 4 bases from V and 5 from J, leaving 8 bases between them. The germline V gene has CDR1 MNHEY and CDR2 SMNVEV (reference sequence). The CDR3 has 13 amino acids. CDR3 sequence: CASSYRGTGELFF. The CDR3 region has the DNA TGTGCCAGCAGTTACCGGGGGACCGGGGAGCTGTTTTTT.